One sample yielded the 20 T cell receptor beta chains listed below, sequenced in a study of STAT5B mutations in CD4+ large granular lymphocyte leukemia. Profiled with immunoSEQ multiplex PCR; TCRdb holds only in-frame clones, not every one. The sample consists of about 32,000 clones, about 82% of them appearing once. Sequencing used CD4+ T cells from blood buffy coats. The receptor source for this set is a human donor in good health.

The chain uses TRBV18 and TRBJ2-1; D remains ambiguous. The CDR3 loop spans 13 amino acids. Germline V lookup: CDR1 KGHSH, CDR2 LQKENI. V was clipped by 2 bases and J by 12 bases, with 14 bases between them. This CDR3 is CASSPTGPSPQFF. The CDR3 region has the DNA TGTGCCAGCTCACCAACCGGGCCCTCCCCGCAGTTCTTC. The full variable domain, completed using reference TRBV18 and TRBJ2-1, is NAGVMQNPRHLVRRRGQEARLRCSPMKGHSHVYWYRQLPEEGLKFMVYLQKENIIDESGMPKERFSAEFPKEGPSILRIQQVVRGDSAAYFCASSPTGPSPQFFGPGTRLTVL.

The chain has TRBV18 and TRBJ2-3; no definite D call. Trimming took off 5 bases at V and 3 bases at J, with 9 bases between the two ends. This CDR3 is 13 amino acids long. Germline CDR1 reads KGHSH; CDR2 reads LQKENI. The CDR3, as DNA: TGTGCCAGCTCAACCCTTGGGACAGATACGCAGTATTTT. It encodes CASSTLGTDTQYF. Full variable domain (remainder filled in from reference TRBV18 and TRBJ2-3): NAGVMQNPRHLVRRRGQEARLRCSPMKGHSHVYWYRQLPEEGLKFMVYLQKENIIDESGMPKERFSAEFPKEGPSILRIQQVVRGDSAAYFCASSTLGTDTQYFGPGTRLTVL.

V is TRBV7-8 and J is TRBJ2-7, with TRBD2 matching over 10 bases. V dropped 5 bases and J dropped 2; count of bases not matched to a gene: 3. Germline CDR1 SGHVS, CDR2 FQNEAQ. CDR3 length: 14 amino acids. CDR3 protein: CASSLGTSAYEQYF. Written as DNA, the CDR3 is TGTGCCAGCAGCCTCGGGACTAGCGCCTACGAGCAGTACTTC.

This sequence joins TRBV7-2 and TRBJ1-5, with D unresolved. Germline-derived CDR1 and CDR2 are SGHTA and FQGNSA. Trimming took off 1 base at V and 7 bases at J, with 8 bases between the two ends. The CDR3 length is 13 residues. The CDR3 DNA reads TGTGCCAGCAGCTTAGGACATCAGCAGCCCCAGCATTTT. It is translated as CASSLGHQQPQHF.

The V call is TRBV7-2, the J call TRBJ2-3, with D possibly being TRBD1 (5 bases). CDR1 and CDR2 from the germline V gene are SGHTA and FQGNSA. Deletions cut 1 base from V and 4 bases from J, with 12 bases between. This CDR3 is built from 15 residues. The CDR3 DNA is TGTGCCAGCAGCTTAGTGCTCCAAGGGGCAGATACGCAGTATTTT. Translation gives CASSLVLQGADTQYF.

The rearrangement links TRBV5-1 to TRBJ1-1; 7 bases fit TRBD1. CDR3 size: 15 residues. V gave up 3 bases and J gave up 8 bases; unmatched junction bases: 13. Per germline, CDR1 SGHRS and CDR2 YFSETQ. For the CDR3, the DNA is TGCGCCAGCAGCTCCACGGGGACAGCTACGGGAGAAGCTTTCTTT. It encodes CASSSTGTATGEAFF.

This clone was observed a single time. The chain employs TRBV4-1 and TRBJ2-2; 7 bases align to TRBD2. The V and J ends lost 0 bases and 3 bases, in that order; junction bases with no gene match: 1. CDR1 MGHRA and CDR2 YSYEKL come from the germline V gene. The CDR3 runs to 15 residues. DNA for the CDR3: TGCGCCAGCAGCCAAGATGGGAGGGACACCGGGGAGCTGTTTTTT. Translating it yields CASSQDGRDTGELFF.

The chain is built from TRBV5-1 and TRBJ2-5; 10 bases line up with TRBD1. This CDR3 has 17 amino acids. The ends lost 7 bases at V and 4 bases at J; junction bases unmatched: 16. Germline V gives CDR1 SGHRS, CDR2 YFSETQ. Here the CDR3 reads CASWPDRGLREAETQYF. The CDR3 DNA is TGCGCCAGCTGGCCTGACAGGGGGCTCCGAGAGGCAGAGACCCAGTACTTC.

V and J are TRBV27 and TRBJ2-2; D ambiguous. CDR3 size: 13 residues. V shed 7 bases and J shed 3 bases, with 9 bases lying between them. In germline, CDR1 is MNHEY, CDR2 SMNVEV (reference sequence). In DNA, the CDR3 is TGTGCCAGCACTAACCCGTACACCGGGGAGCTGTTTTTT. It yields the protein CASTNPYTGELFF.

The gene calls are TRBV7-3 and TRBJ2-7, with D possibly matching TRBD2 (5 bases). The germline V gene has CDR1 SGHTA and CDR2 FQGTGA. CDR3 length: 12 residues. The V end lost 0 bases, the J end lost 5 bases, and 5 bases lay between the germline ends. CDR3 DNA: TGTGCCAGCAGCTTAACCGGGAACGAGCAGTACTTC. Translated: CASSLTGNEQYF.

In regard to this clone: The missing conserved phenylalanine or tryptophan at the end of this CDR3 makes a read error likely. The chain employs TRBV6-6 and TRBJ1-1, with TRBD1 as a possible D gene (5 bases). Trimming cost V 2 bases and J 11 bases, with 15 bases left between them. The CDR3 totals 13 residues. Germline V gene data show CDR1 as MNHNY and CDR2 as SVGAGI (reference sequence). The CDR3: CASSYGQGGGAFL. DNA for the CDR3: TGTGCCAGCAGTTACGGGCAGGGTGGTGGGGCTTTCCTT.

The CDR3 region has the DNA TGTGCCAGCAGTTTAGAAGGCCAACAGCCCCAGCATTTT. Its protein is CASSLEGQQPQHF. The V and J genes are TRBV28 and TRBJ1-5; D is unclear. CDR3 length: 13 amino acids. CDR1 and CDR2 from the germline V gene are MDHEN and SYDVKM. The germline V and J ends were trimmed by 2 bases and 7 bases, with 9 bases remaining between them.

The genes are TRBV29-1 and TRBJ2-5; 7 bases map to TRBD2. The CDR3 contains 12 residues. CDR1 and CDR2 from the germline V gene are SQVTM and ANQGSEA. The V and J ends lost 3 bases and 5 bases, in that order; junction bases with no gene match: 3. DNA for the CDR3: TGCAGCGTTGAGGAGCGGGACGAGACCCAGTACTTC. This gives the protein CSVEERDETQYF.

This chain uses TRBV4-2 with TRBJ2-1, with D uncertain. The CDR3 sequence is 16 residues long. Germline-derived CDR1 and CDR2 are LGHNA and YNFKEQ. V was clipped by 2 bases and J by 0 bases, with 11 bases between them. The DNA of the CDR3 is TGTGCCAGCAGCCAAAACAAGGCCAGCTCCTACAATGAGCAGTTCTTC. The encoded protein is CASSQNKASSYNEQFF.

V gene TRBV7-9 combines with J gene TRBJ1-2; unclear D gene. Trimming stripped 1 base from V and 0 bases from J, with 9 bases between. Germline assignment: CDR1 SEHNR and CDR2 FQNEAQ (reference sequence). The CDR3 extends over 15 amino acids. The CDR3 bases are TGTGCCAGCAGCTTAGATACACGCACTAACTATGGCTACACCTTC. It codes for CASSLDTRTNYGYTF. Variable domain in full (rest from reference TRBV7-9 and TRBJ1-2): DTGVSQNPRHKITKRGQNVTFRCDPISEHNRLYWYRQTLGQGPEFLTYFQNEAQLEKSRLLSDRFSAERPKGSFSTLEIQRTEQGDSAMYLCASSLDTRTNYGYTFGSGTRLTVV.

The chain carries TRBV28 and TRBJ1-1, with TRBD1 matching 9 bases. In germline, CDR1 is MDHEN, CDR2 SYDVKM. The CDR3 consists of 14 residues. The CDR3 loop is CAAMTGGMNTEAFF. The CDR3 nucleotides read TGTGCAGCCATGACAGGGGGGATGAACACTGAAGCTTTCTTT.

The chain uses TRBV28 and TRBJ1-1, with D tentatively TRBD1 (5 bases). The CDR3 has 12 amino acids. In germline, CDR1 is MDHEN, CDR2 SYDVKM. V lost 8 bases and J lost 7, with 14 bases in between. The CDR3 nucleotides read TGTGCCAGCTCGGGACCGAATTTTGAAGCTTTCTTT. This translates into CASSGPNFEAFF.

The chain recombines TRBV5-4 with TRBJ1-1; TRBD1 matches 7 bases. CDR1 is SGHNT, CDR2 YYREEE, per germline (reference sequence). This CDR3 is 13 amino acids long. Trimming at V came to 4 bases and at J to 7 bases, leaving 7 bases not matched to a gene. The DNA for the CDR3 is TGTGCCAGCAGCCAAAGGGGGCGAGGTGAAGCTTTCTTT. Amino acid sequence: CASSQRGRGEAFF.

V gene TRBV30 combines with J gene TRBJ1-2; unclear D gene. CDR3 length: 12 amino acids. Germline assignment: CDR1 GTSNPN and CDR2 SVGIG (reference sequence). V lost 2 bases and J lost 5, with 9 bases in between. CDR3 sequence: CAWSPSLYGYTF. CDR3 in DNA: TGTGCCTGGAGTCCCAGTTTATATGGCTACACCTTC.

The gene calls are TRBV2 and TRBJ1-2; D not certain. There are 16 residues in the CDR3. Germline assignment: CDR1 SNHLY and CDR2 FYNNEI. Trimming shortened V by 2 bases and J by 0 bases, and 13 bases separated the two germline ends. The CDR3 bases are TGTGCCAGCAGTGAACAACAGCGCCGCTCTAACTATGGCTACACCTTC. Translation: CASSEQQRRSNYGYTF.